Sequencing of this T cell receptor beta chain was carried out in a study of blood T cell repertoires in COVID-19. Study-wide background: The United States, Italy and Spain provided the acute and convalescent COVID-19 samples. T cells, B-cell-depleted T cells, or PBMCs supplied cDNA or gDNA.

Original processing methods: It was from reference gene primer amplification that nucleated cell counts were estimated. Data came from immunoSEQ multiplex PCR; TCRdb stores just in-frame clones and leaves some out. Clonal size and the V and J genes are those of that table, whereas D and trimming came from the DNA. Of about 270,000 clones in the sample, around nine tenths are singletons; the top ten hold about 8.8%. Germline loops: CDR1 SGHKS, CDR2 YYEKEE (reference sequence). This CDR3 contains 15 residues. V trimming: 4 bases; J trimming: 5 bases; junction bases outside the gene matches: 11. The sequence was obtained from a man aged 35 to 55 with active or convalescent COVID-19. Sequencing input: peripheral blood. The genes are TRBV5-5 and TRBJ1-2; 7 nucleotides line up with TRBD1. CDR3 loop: CASSTNPTGKYGYTF. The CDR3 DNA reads TGTGCCAGCAGCACAAATCCGACAGGGAAATATGGCTACACCTTC. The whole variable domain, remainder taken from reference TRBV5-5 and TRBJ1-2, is DAGVTQSPTHLIKTRGQQVTLRCSPISGHKSVSWYQQVLGQGPQFIFQYYEKEERGRGNFPDRFSARQFPNYSSELNVNALLLGDSALYLCASSTNPTGKYGYTFGSGTRLTVV.